The sequence of this T cell receptor (beta chain) was determined in a study of T cell responses to AZD1222 COVID-19 vaccine. In the study overall: Second doses were pooled across both intervals (about 4 or about 12 weeks).

Whole-study results and caveats: Repertoire sampling was restricted to post-peak T cell response timepoints. There were mostly white British donors and more females than males, and clonal diversity was possibly underestimated. Vaccine-associated CD4 TCRs spanned spike, dominant at 160-218 and 743-854.

Method: immunoSEQ multiplex PCR; TCRdb's copy keeps in-frame clones and lacks some. The sample has some 100,000 clones; approximately 90% are singletons. As regards this clone: What it binds is unknown.

Germline CDR1 and CDR2: SGHRS and YFSETQ. Trimming removed 4 bases at V and 0 bases at J, with 3 bases between. CDR3 length equals 12 residues. This chain connects TRBV5-1 to TRBJ2-3, with D hard to call. Sample: peripheral blood, taken on day 0 of AZD1222 vaccination. The source of this sequence is an adult in good health. CDR3 in amino acids: CASSTSTDTQYF. CDR3 in DNA: TGCGCCAGCAGCACAAGCACAGATACGCAGTATTTT.